Shown below are 22 T cell receptor beta chains from a single sample sequenced in a study of CD8 T cells in ankylosing spondylitis. Points from the study as a whole: Blood from ankylosing spondylitis patients appeared to carry a characteristic eight-variant TCR beta motif.

Using its own MiXCR run on the 5' RACE reads, TCRdb lists one record per CDR3 protein. This table has about 540,000 distinct CDR3 sequences, about 13% appearing once. What these receptors recognize is not known. The sequenced sample consisted of blood, either unsorted or a sorted T cell fraction (not recorded which). Receptors originate from a male donor with ankylosing spondylitis.

This clonotype has just a few counts. The chain employs TRBV3-1 and TRBJ1-2; D might be TRBD1 (5 bases). Germline V lookup: CDR1 LGHDT, CDR2 YNNKEL (reference sequence). The CDR3 is 14 amino acids. With 3 bases removed from V and 7 bases from J, the gap between germline ends came to 15 bases. This CDR3 is CASSQGTPGGGYTF. The CDR3 nucleotides read TGTGCCAGCAGCCAGGGGACGCCGGGAGGTGGCTACACCTTC.

The CDR3 DNA follows: TGTGCCAGCAGCCAAGGGGAAGGTGGCTACACCTTC. This sequence encodes CASSQGEGGYTF. This chain joins TRBV3-1 and TRBJ1-2; the D is unclear. The V and J ends lost 1 base and 7 bases respectively, with 7 bases between them. Germline V CDR1 and CDR2: LGHDT, YNNKEL (reference sequence). This CDR3 has 12 residues.

CDR3 DNA: TGTGCCAGCAGCCCACCAGGGCGCAGGTCGGATGGCTACACCTTC. It specifies CASSPPGRRSDGYTF. V and J are TRBV11-2 and TRBJ1-2; possibly TRBD1 for D (5 bases). Germline loops: CDR1 SGHAT, CDR2 FQNNGV. Trimming took off 5 bases at V and 6 bases at J, with 19 bases between the two ends. The CDR3 length is 15 residues.

This rearrangement joins TRBV5-1 to TRBJ2-7, with 8 nucleotides matching TRBD1. CDR1 is SGHRS, CDR2 YFSETQ, per germline. V was pared by 0 bases and J by 3 bases, with 8 bases of the junction left unmatched. This CDR3 is built from 16 residues. This CDR3 is CASSLGGTGWVYEQYF. The DNA for the CDR3 is TGCGCCAGCAGCTTGGGCGGGACAGGATGGGTCTACGAGCAGTACTTC.

The V and J genes are TRBV24-1 and TRBJ2-1; TRBD2 matches 8 bases. The CDR3 has 17 amino acids. Germline values: CDR1 KGHDR, CDR2 SFDVKD. V gave up 5 bases and J gave up 0 bases; unmatched junction bases: 8. The CDR3 DNA is TGTGCCACCAGTGCCCCCGCGGGAGGCCTCTCCTACAATGAGCAGTTCTTC. It yields the protein CATSAPAGGLSYNEQFF.

This clonotype has only a few counts. The chain uses TRBV20-1 and TRBJ2-7; possibly TRBD1 for D (6 bases). This CDR3 comprises 13 residues. V lost 0 bases and J lost 5, with 11 bases in between. CDR1 and CDR2 from the germline V gene are DFQATT and SNEGSKA (reference sequence). Here the CDR3 reads CSAREAGVHEQYV. For the CDR3, the DNA is TGCAGTGCTAGAGAAGCAGGGGTACACGAGCAGTACGTC.

This clonotype was detected ten times or more. V is TRBV12-5 and J is TRBJ2-7; no firm D call. CDR3 length: 12 amino acids. Germline CDR1 is LGHNT and CDR2 is FRNRAP. The CDR3 DNA reads as TGTGCTAGTGGTTTGGACACCGGCCCCTCTGACGTC. It codes for CASGLDTGPSDV.

At least ten counts were recorded for this clonotype. This chain joins TRBV5-6 and TRBJ1-5; 8 bases line up with TRBD1. V was pared by 4 bases and J by 5 bases, with 8 bases of the junction left unmatched. The CDR3 contains 15 residues. Germline V lookup: CDR1 SGHDT, CDR2 YYEEEE. The CDR3 here is CASSRYRGLDQPQHF. The CDR3 DNA reads TGTGCCAGCAGCAGATACAGGGGGTTGGATCAGCCCCAGCATTTT.

This clonotype was recorded a few times. The rearrangement links TRBV6-5 to TRBJ2-7; 8 nucleotides agree with TRBD1. V was pared by 5 bases and J by 7 bases, with 13 bases of the junction left unmatched. Germline CDR1 MNHEY, CDR2 SVGAGI. The CDR3 length is 15 residues. CDR3 in amino acids: CASSTRTGGRREQYV. The CDR3 DNA follows: TGTGCCAGCAGTACCCGAACAGGGGGTCGTCGGGAGCAGTACGTC.

The chain is built from TRBV11-3 and TRBJ2-1; a weak D match, TRBD1 (5 bases). CDR3 length: 13 residues. Deletions cut 0 bases from V and 8 bases from J, with 8 bases between. Germline V gene lookup returns CDR1 SGHNT and CDR2 YENEEA. Written as DNA, the CDR3 is TGTGCCAGCAGCTTAGAAGGGGCGGATGAGCAGTTCTTC. This encodes CASSLEGADEQFF.

This clonotype was counted at least ten times. The chain uses TRBV7-9 and TRBJ2-1; D remains unclear. CDR1 and CDR2 from the germline V gene are SEHNR and FQNEAQ (reference sequence). This CDR3 has 12 amino acids. Between the trimmed V and J ends, which lost 2 bases and 8 bases, there was a span of 7 bases. The CDR3 DNA sequence: TGTGCCAGCAGCTTAATAGGGTATGAGCAGTTCTTC. Translating it yields CASSLIGYEQFF.

This clonotype came up many times. The gene calls are TRBV24-1 and TRBJ1-2; 11 positions match TRBD1. The V and J ends lost 6 bases and 8 bases, in that order; junction bases with no gene match: 13. Germline V gene data show CDR1 as KGHDR and CDR2 as SFDVKD. The CDR3 runs 16 residues. The CDR3 spells CATSRRETGTGGGYTF. The CDR3 bases are TGTGCCACCAGTCGTCGCGAAACCGGGACAGGGGGAGGCTACACCTTC.

This clonotype was counted only a few times. CDR3 residues: CASSLETGSSYEQYV. In DNA form, the CDR3 reads TGTGCCAGCAGCTTAGAGACAGGGAGCTCCTACGAGCAGTACGTC. The J gene is TRBJ2-7, the V gene TRBV11-2; 7 bases match TRBD1. Germline CDR1 reads SGHAT; CDR2 reads FQNNGV. The CDR3 covers 15 residues. After removal of 0 bases from V and 0 bases from J, the junction contained 2 bases not matched to a gene.

V and J are TRBV3-1 and TRBJ2-2; D is possibly TRBD2 (6 bases). The V gene lost 4 bases and the J gene lost 7 bases, with 19 bases spanning the gap. Germline CDR1 is LGHDT and CDR2 is YNNKEL (reference sequence). CDR3 length: 16 amino acids. The DNA of the CDR3 is TGTGCCAGCAGCCGTGGGTCTGCTAGCGCTGGCGGGGAGCTGTTTTTT. Its protein product is CASSRGSASAGGELFF.

This clonotype has a handful of counts. The V and J genes are TRBV6-1 and TRBJ2-5; D uncertain. Germline V lookup: CDR1 MNHNS, CDR2 SASEGT. This CDR3 is built from 13 residues. With 3 bases removed from V and 1 base from J, the gap between germline ends came to 6 bases. DNA for the CDR3: TGTGCCAGCAGTGATATACCCCAAGAGACCCAGTACTTC. Encoded protein: CASSDIPQETQYF.

A single count supports this clonotype. The chain links TRBV20-1 to TRBJ2-2; 11 positions agree with TRBD2. Germline loops: CDR1 DFQATT, CDR2 SNEGSKA (reference sequence). This CDR3 spans 15 amino acids. After removal of 6 bases from V and 6 bases from J, the junction contained 9 bases not matched to a gene. The CDR3 DNA sequence: TGCAGTGCCCATACTAGCGGGAGAGGTCCCGGGGAGCTGTTTTTT. Its protein product is CSAHTSGRGPGELFF.

The rearrangement links TRBV25-1 to TRBJ1-4, with TRBD1 matching 7 bases. Trimming removed 4 bases from V and 6 bases from J; junction bases left unmatched: 2. Germline lookup yields CDR1 MGHDK and CDR2 SYGVNS. The CDR3 is 13 residues long. CDR3 protein: CASSGQGYEKLFF. CDR3 coding DNA: TGTGCCAGCAGTGGACAGGGATATGAAAAACTGTTTTTT.

This clonotype was seen at least ten times. CDR3 bases: TGTGCCAGCAGGACCGACAGGGCCAGGGAGACCCAGTACTTC. This codes for CASRTDRARETQYF. This chain links TRBV12-3 or TRBV12-4 with TRBJ2-5; 7 positions match TRBD1. With 6 bases clipped from V and 5 bases from J, the junction kept 9 bases outside the gene matches. The length of the CDR3 is 14 residues.

In its sample, this clonotype was seen a few times. The V gene is TRBV7-8, the J gene TRBJ2-1, with TRBD2 matching 10 bases. J was trimmed by 9 bases and V by 1 base; bases with no gene match: 9. The germline CDR1 and CDR2 sequences are SGHVS and FQNEAQ. This CDR3 has 16 residues. This chain's CDR3 is CASSLGLAGDFSEQFF. CDR3 in DNA: TGTGCCAGCAGCTTAGGGCTAGCGGGAGATTTCAGTGAGCAGTTCTTC.

This clonotype was recorded a few times. This chain uses TRBV7-9 with TRBJ1-2, with no clear D. V was trimmed by 1 base and J by 8 bases, leaving 14 bases between them. This CDR3 has 14 residues. Germline V gene data show CDR1 as SEHNR and CDR2 as FQNEAQ (reference sequence). CDR3 loop: CASSLGDAVRGYTF. The CDR3 bases are TGTGCCAGCAGCTTAGGAGATGCGGTTCGGGGCTACACCTTC.

The rearrangement links TRBV11-2 to TRBJ2-5; 11 bases map to TRBD2. The CDR3 has 21 amino acids. Looked up from germline, CDR1 is SGHAT and CDR2 is FQNNGV. With V trimmed by 0 bases and J by 0 bases, 15 bases remained unmatched. For the CDR3, the DNA is TGTGCCAGCAGCTTAGAATGGGTTAGCGGGAGGGCCAACACGTACCAAGAGACCCAGTACTTC. This codes for CASSLEWVSGRANTYQETQYF.

This clonotype has just a few counts. J is TRBJ2-1 and V is TRBV2; D is ambiguous. Per the germline V gene, CDR1 is SNHLY and CDR2 is FYNNEI. Trimming left V 2 bases short and J 4 bases short, with 3 bases between. The CDR3 consists of 12 residues. CDR3 coding DNA: TGTGCCAGCAGTGAACCGTACAATGAGCAGTTCTTC. Protein: CASSEPYNEQFF.